This T cell receptor (beta chain) was identified in a study of blood T cell repertoires in COVID-19. Germline V gene lookup returns CDR1 LNHDA and CDR2 SQIVND (reference sequence). V dropped 4 bases and J dropped 2 bases, with 17 bases sitting between them. This CDR3 region has 16 residues. This clone was counted a single time. Here immunoSEQ multiplex PCR was the method, and the copy in TCRdb shows in-frame clones only, minus some. The profile shows tens of thousands of clones, more than 75% of them singletons. The sequence came from an elderly woman with active COVID-19. Sequenced: peripheral blood. The chain recombines TRBV19 with TRBJ1-1; tentatively, D is TRBD1 (6 bases). The CDR3 loop reads CASSTLTGGRNTEAFF. The CDR3 coding sequence is TGTGCCAGTAGTACGTTGACAGGAGGTCGTAACACTGAAGCTTTCTTT.